This T cell receptor beta chain was recorded in a study of shared clonotypes between healthy human individuals. Naivety among CD8 cells was defined by CD45RO negativity and positive CCR7 selection, thereby excluding terminally differentiated effector memory CD45RA+ cells. The repertoire was sequenced with immunoSEQ multiplex PCR; TCRdb's copy has only in-frame clones and lacks some. There are about 2,200,000 clones in the sample; more than 85% occur only once, and around 1.7% lies in the top ten. V lost 0 bases and J 0 bases, leaving 10 bases between the germline ends. The CDR3 has 16 amino acids. The V gene's germline CDR1 is SGDLS and CDR2 YYNGEE.

The chain has TRBV9 and TRBJ1-3, with D unclear. This clonotype originated in a man aged 18 to 29 in good health. Some clones in this sample may be carry-over from other donors' samples. Sequenced sample: naive CD8+ T cells from PBMCs. The CDR3 nucleotides are TGTGCCAGCAGCGTAGGGGAGACGATCTCTGGAAACACCATATATTTT. It encodes CASSVGETISGNTIYF.